The rows below give T cell receptor beta chains drawn from one sample of a study of lymphopenia after photon versus proton radiotherapy. Sequencing was performed with immunoSEQ multiplex PCR; in TCRdb, only in-frame clones are kept and a portion is missing. This sample carries 60,000 or so clones, 70% to 90% of them seen once, and the ten largest clones take 2% to 3%. The sequences come from peripheral blood, collected from a patient treated with photon-based radiotherapy. These receptors were obtained from a man between 40 and 49 years old with gastric cancer. Each CDR3 is given with its conserved first and last residue. A D gene is named only where the DNA matches it firmly. The listing skips clone size in some rows; elsewhere it reads once, few, many or a size class.

D gene	clone size	J gene	V gene	CDR3 protein	CDR3 DNA
TRBD2	-	TRBJ2-7	TRBV11-2	CASSLDTGGQYF	TGTGCCAGCAGCTTAGATACGGGGGGGCAGTACTTC
-	few	TRBJ2-7	TRBV7-8	CASSLVAAYEQYF	TGTGCCAGCAGCTTAGTGGCAGCCTACGAGCAGTACTTC
-	-	TRBJ1-2	TRBV30	CAWSFQGQSGYTF	TGTGCCTGGAGCTTCCAGGGACAAAGTGGCTACACCTTC
-	-	TRBJ2-3	TRBV7-9	CASSWGTTSTDTQYF	TGTGCCAGCAGCTGGGGGACCACTAGCACAGATACGCAGTATTTT
TRBD1	-	TRBJ1-4	TRBV7-2	CASSLGGGRTNEKLFF	TGTGCCAGCAGCTTAGGAGGGGGCAGAACTAATGAAAAACTGTTTTTT
TRBD1	few	TRBJ2-2	TRBV25-1	CASRGQGRTGELFF	TGTGCCAGCCGAGGACAGGGGCGGACCGGGGAGCTGTTTTTT
TRBD1	-	TRBJ1-4	TRBV27	CASRDRDDEKLFF	TGTGCCAGCAGGGACAGGGACGATGAAAAACTGTTTTTT
TRBD1	-	TRBJ2-5	TRBV4-2	CASSPRQGMGETQYF	TGTGCCAGCAGCCCAAGACAGGGGATGGGAGAGACCCAGTACTTC
-	-	TRBJ1-1	TRBV18	CASSPPARKNTEAFF	TGTGCCAGCTCACCTCCCGCCCGGAAGAACACTGAAGCTTTCTTT
TRBD1	-	TRBJ1-2	TRBV7-9	CASSLETGVHGYTF	TGTGCCAGCAGCTTAGAAACAGGGGTTCATGGCTACACCTTC
-	-	TRBJ2-5	TRBV6-1	CASSGRLALETQYF	TGTGCCAGCAGCGGGCGGCTAGCGCTAGAGACCCAGTACTTC
TRBD1	-	TRBJ1-1	TRBV5-5	CASSFSGQVMNTEAFF	TGTGCCAGCAGCTTCTCTGGACAGGTTATGAACACTGAAGCTTTCTTT
-	-	TRBJ2-7	TRBV6-1	CASLWRGGEQYF	TGTGCCAGCTTATGGCGGGGAGGCGAGCAGTACTTC
-	-	TRBJ2-3	TRBV5-5	CASSFVVPDWRRTDTQYF	TGTGCCAGCAGCTTCGTTGTTCCGGACTGGAGACGCACAGATACGCAGTATTTT
-	-	TRBJ2-5	TRBV11-2	CASSLQGGQETQYF	TGTGCCAGCAGCTTACAGGGGGGCCAAGAGACCCAGTACTTC
-	-	TRBJ2-7	TRBV2	CASSRDNYEQYF	TGTGCCAGCAGTAGGGACAACTACGAGCAGTACTTC
-	-	TRBJ2-7	TRBV7-9	CASSPGAPYEQYF	TGTGCCAGCAGTCCAGGGGCCCCCTACGAGCAGTACTTC
-	-	TRBJ1-6	TRBV2	CASSSEVSPLHF	TGTGCCAGCAGTTCTGAGGTTTCACCCCTCCACTTT
-	once	TRBJ2-5	TRBV9	CASSVGGRAIETQYF	TGTGCCAGCAGCGTAGGAGGCCGGGCCATAGAGACCCAGTACTTC
-	-	TRBJ2-2	TRBV7-7	CASSRTGNTGELFF	TGTGCTAGCAGCCGAACAGGGAACACCGGGGAGCTGTTTTTT
TRBD2	-	TRBJ2-1	TRBV2	CASSELAGGGDEQFF	TGTGCCAGCAGTGAACTAGCGGGGGGTGGGGATGAGCAGTTCTTC
-	-	TRBJ2-3	TRBV7-9	CASRQMMWGDTDTQYF	TGTGCCAGCAGGCAGATGATGTGGGGGGACACAGATACGCAGTATTTT
-	-	TRBJ1-2	TRBV5-5	CASSLSTGRGNYGYTF	TGTGCCAGCAGCTTGTCCACAGGGAGGGGGAACTATGGCTACACCTTC
-	-	TRBJ2-2	TRBV10-3	CASANGANTGELFF	TGTGCCTCCGCTAACGGCGCGAACACCGGGGAGCTGTTTTTT
-	-	TRBJ2-3	TRBV5-6	CASSFLGTDTQYF	TGTGCCAGCAGCTTTTTAGGCACAGATACGCAGTATTTT
-	few	TRBJ2-4	TRBV30	CAWSTDRGNIQYF	TGTGCCTGGAGCACAGACAGAGGAAACATTCAGTACTTC
-	-	TRBJ1-1	TRBV6-4	CASSEGRDTEAFF	TGTGCCAGCAGCGAGGGAAGGGACACTGAAGCTTTCTTT
-	-	TRBJ1-3	TRBV4-1	CASSPDLRVLYF	TGCGCCAGCAGCCCTGACCTGAGGGTACTGTATTTT
-	-	TRBJ1-1	TRBV7-2	CASSLRQGWTEAFF	TGTGCCAGCAGCTTACGCCAGGGATGGACTGAAGCTTTCTTT
TRBD2	-	TRBJ2-1	TRBV4-3	CASSPGGTYNEQFF	TGCGCCAGCAGCCCGGGGGGAACCTACAATGAGCAGTTCTTC
-	-	TRBJ2-3	TRBV6-1	CASSEDASWDTQYF	TGTGCCAGCAGTGAAGACGCCAGCTGGGATACGCAGTATTTT
-	few	TRBJ2-5	TRBV6-6	CASSWGRGASGETQYF	TGTGCCAGCAGTTGGGGGAGAGGGGCGAGTGGAGAGACCCAGTACTTC
-	-	TRBJ1-1	TRBV4-2	CASSGGRMLGTEAFF	TGTGCCAGCAGCGGAGGGAGGATGCTGGGCACTGAAGCTTTCTTT
-	-	TRBJ1-2	TRBV4-1	CASSQGQRSFQNGYTF	TGCGCCAGCAGCCAAGGTCAACGGTCCTTCCAGAATGGCTACACCTTC
TRBD2	-	TRBJ2-5	TRBV19	CASSISGSGDQETQYF	TGTGCCAGTAGTATAAGCGGTAGCGGGGATCAAGAGACCCAGTACTTC
TRBD2	-	TRBJ2-1	TRBV20-1	CSARTSGGGFF	TGCAGTGCAAGGACTAGCGGGGGAGGGTTCTTC
TRBD1	-	TRBJ1-3	TRBV7-9	CASSGRTGNTVYF	TGTGCCAGCAGCGGGCGGACAGGAAACACCGTATATTTT
-	-	TRBJ2-2	TRBV6-7	CASSYPKRLVCTGELFF	TGTGCCAGCAGTTACCCCAAACGACTAGTCTGCACCGGGGAGCTGTTTTTT
-	-	TRBJ1-1	TRBV30	CAWSSQSNTEAFF	TGTGCCTGGAGCTCACAGTCGAACACTGAAGCTTTCTTT
-	-	TRBJ2-7	TRBV5-1	CASSPPGVNEQYF	TGCGCCAGCAGCCCCCCGGGGGTAAACGAGCAGTACTTC
-	-	TRBJ2-5	TRBV6-5	CASSYSGGGRQYF	TGTGCCAGCAGTTACTCGGGGGGCGGACGCCAGTACTTC
TRBD1	-	TRBJ1-4	TRBV4-3	CASSQVTGEEKLFF	TGCGCCAGCAGCCAAGTGACAGGGGAAGAAAAACTGTTTTTT
TRBD1	-	TRBJ1-2	TRBV4-1	CASSQVQGIASYGYTF	TGCGCCAGCAGCCAAGTACAGGGGATTGCCAGCTATGGCTACACCTTC
TRBD2	-	TRBJ2-7	TRBV18	CASSPLTGGNYEQYF	TGTGCCAGCTCACCACTGACGGGGGGGAACTACGAGCAGTACTTC
-	-	TRBJ2-5	TRBV5-4	CASSLVGGYKETQYF	TGTGCCAGCAGCTTGGTAGGGGGGTATAAGGAGACCCAGTACTTC
TRBD1	-	TRBJ1-6	TRBV2	CASGRDRGNSPLHF	TGTGCCAGCGGACGGGACAGGGGTAATTCACCCCTCCACTTT
-	-	TRBJ2-7	TRBV5-4	CASSLDSSEQYF	TGTGCCAGCAGCTTGGACAGCAGCGAGCAGTACTTC
TRBD2	-	TRBJ2-2	TRBV5-1	CASSLGRGIRGGGELFF	TGCGCCAGCAGCTTGGGGCGGGGGATCCGAGGAGGCGGGGAGCTGTTTTTT
TRBD1	-	TRBJ1-1	TRBV30	CAWSVVAGGRSAEAFF	TGTGCCTGGAGTGTAGTCGCAGGGGGCCGTTCGGCTGAAGCTTTCTTT
TRBD2	-	TRBJ2-7	TRBV5-1	CASSLVAGAYEQYF	TGCGCCAGCAGCTTGGTGGCGGGGGCCTACGAGCAGTACTTC
-	-	TRBJ1-4	TRBV12-2	CASRLGRLSRDRVWDEKLFF	TGTGCAAGTCGCTTAGGCCGCTTGTCCCGGGACAGGGTATGGGATGAAAAACTGTTTTTT